This TCR beta chain derives from a study of blood T cell repertoires in COVID-19. The overall study: PBMCs, B-cell-depleted T cells, or T cells were the source of the cDNA or gDNA that made up the material.

In germline, CDR1 is GTSNPN, CDR2 SVGIG (reference sequence). The CDR3 runs 14 residues. V was cut by 3 bases and J by 7 bases, with 13 bases left in between. Profiling relied on immunoSEQ multiplex PCR, and the TCRdb table lists in-frame clones only, not all of them. The sample records 120,000 to 150,000 clones, 84% being singletons. Exposed participants encountered a COVID-19 case during the 2 weeks preceding study entry. The chain has TRBV30 and TRBJ1-6; D gene unclear. This clonotype originated in a woman between 45 and 60 years old who had been exposed to COVID-19. The sequencing input was PBMCs or T cells enriched from blood (not recorded which). The CDR3: CAWRKTGMNSPLHF. The DNA for the CDR3 is TGTGCCTGGAGGAAAACGGGTATGAATTCACCCCTCCACTTT.